Following are 31 T cell receptor beta chains from one sample sequenced in a study of blood T cell repertoires in COVID-19. Sequencing used immunoSEQ multiplex PCR; TCRdb keeps in-frame clones, though not all of them. The sample consists of about 140,000 clones, around 72% of them appearing once. Material for sequencing was peripheral blood. The receptors here all came from a woman aged 60 to 75 with acute or convalescent COVID-19.

The chain carries TRBV15 and TRBJ1-2; D may be TRBD1 (6 bases). The CDR3 spans 16 residues. With 1 base removed from V and 4 bases from J, the gap between germline ends came to 16 bases. Germline loops: CDR1 LNHNV, CDR2 YYDKDF (reference sequence). The CDR3 DNA sequence: TGTGCCACCAGCAGAGGATCACAGGGTTTGGTCTATGGCTACACCTTC. Translating gives CATSRGSQGLVYGYTF.

This clone has just a few counts. The chain is built from TRBV3-1 (or the pseudogene TRBV3-2) and TRBJ1-1; D is unresolved. V gave up 0 bases and J gave up 11 bases, with 13 bases separating them. This CDR3 comprises 13 residues. Germline V gives CDR1 LGHDT, CDR2 YNNKEL (reference sequence). The CDR3: CASSQDWRTTAFF. The CDR3, as DNA: TGTGCCAGCAGCCAAGACTGGAGGACCACTGCTTTCTTT.

The chain carries TRBV10-3 and TRBJ2-3; TRBD2 aligns across 7 bases. This CDR3 comprises 15 residues. With V trimmed by 5 bases and J by 2 bases, 7 bases remained unmatched. Germline V CDR1 and CDR2: ENHRY, SYGVKD. CDR3 nucleotides: TGTGCCATCAGTTTTACTAGCGTATCCACAGATACGCAGTATTTT. It specifies CAISFTSVSTDTQYF.

This chain connects TRBV2 to TRBJ1-5; 12 bases agree with TRBD1. The V and J ends lost 6 bases and 2 bases, in that order; junction bases with no gene match: 8. This CDR3 comprises 17 residues. The germline gives CDR1 SNHLY, CDR2 FYNNEI. CDR3 bases: TGTGCCAGCAGAGCCGGGACAGGGGGCTTTGGCAATCAGCCCCAGCATTTT. This codes for CASRAGTGGFGNQPQHF.

This rearrangement joins TRBV5-6 to TRBJ1-1; D remains ambiguous. Germline V CDR1 and CDR2: SGHDT, YYEEEE. Trimming took off 2 bases at V and 5 bases at J, with 10 bases between the two ends. The CDR3 consists of 13 residues. In DNA, the CDR3 is TGTGCCAGCAGCTTCGGGGTTGGGACTGAAGCTTTCTTT. This gives the protein CASSFGVGTEAFF.

The V gene is TRBV30, the J gene TRBJ2-3; D is possibly TRBD1 (6 bases). The length of the CDR3 is 16 residues. V dropped 0 bases and J dropped 8 bases, with 21 bases sitting between them. The V gene's germline CDR1 is GTSNPN and CDR2 SVGIG (reference sequence). CDR3 DNA: TGTGCCTGGAGTGTACGAGGGGGATACGGAGGAGGTACGCAGTATTTT. Residues: CAWSVRGGYGGGTQYF. The variable domain in full, with the rest retrieved from reference TRBV30 and TRBJ2-3, is SQTIHQWPATLVQPVGSPLSLECTVEGTSNPNLYWYRQAAGRGLQLLFYSVGIGQISSEVPQNLSASRPQDRQFILSSKKLLLSDSGFYLCAWSVRGGYGGGTQYFGPGTRLTVL.

V is TRBV12-3 or TRBV12-4 and J is TRBJ1-1, with no clear D. CDR3 length: 13 amino acids. V gave up 3 bases and J gave up 1 base, with 6 bases separating them. The CDR3 protein is CASSFTKNTEAFF. In nucleotides, the CDR3 is TGTGCCAGCAGTTTCACTAAGAACACTGAAGCTTTCTTT.

The chain uses TRBV5-5 and TRBJ2-7, with TRBD1 as a possible D gene (7 bases). Per the germline V gene, CDR1 is SGHKS and CDR2 is YYEKEE (reference sequence). V was cut by 0 bases and J by 3 bases, with 13 bases left in between. The CDR3 is 15 residues long. The CDR3 here is CASSLESGGFYEQYF. The CDR3 coding sequence is TGTGCCAGCAGCTTGGAATCAGGGGGGTTCTACGAGCAGTACTTC.

V and J are TRBV2 and TRBJ1-3; a weak D match, TRBD1 (6 bases). The CDR3 runs 15 residues. V shed 3 bases and J shed 4 bases, with 13 bases lying between them. Germline V CDR1 and CDR2: SNHLY, FYNNEI. In DNA, the CDR3 is TGTGCCAGCAGTGAGACATGGGGGCCCGGAAACACCATATATTTT. Translated: CASSETWGPGNTIYF.

The rearrangement joins TRBV18 to TRBJ1-1; the match to TRBD1 covers 7 bases. The CDR3 spans 15 residues. Trimming cost V 3 bases and J 4 bases; bases outside gene matches: 8. Germline V lookup: CDR1 KGHSH, CDR2 LQKENI. The CDR3 loop reads CASSPKGAGGTEAFF. The CDR3 nucleotides are TGTGCCAGCTCACCGAAGGGGGCCGGGGGCACTGAAGCTTTCTTT.

This sequence joins TRBV6-5 and TRBJ1-1; tentatively, D is TRBD1 (6 bases). Per germline, CDR1 MNHEY and CDR2 SVGAGI. Trimming stripped 10 bases from V and 3 bases from J, with 15 bases between. The CDR3 has 13 residues. CDR3 sequence (DNA): TGTGCCACACCGGGACATTCGGACACTGAAGCTTTCTTT. Protein product: CATPGHSDTEAFF.

The gene calls are TRBV2 and TRBJ2-2; 7 nucleotides line up with TRBD2. V shed 5 bases and J 1 base; nucleotides not matched to a gene: 4. Germline V gene lookup returns CDR1 SNHLY and CDR2 FYNNEI. The CDR3 loop spans 15 amino acids. The CDR3 loop is CASSRSGGNTGELFF. DNA for the CDR3: TGTGCCAGCAGTCGTTCGGGGGGGAACACCGGGGAGCTGTTTTTT.

CDR3 loop: CASSPTGDFTDTQYF. CDR3 coding DNA: TGTGCCAGCAGTCCGACGGGGGACTTCACAGATACGCAGTATTTT. The chain recombines TRBV6-6 with TRBJ2-3; D is perhaps TRBD2 (6 bases). Germline V gene data show CDR1 as MNHNY and CDR2 as SVGAGI (reference sequence). The CDR3 is 15 amino acids. Trimming cost V 5 bases and J 2 bases, with 14 bases left between them.

This clone was seen only a few times. V is TRBV9 and J is TRBJ2-7; D is perhaps TRBD2 (6 bases). Germline values: CDR1 SGDLS, CDR2 YYNGEE. The ends were cut back, 4 bases at V and 3 bases at J, with 17 bases in the middle. The CDR3 is 15 amino acids. The CDR3 DNA is TGTGCCAGCAGCCCCCGAGCGGGTAGTAGCTACGAGCAGTACTTC. As protein: CASSPRAGSSYEQYF.

This clone has more than one count but fewer than ten. V gene TRBV5-4 combines with J gene TRBJ2-7; 7 nucleotides line up with TRBD1. The V gene end was trimmed by 4 bases and the J gene end by 1 base; junction bases not matched to a gene: 14. In germline, CDR1 is SGHNT, CDR2 YYREEE (reference sequence). The CDR3 contains 17 residues. The CDR3 nucleotides are TGTGCCAGCAGCCCCAGGACAGGTCGTTATTCTTCCTACGAGCAGTACTTC. Protein: CASSPRTGRYSSYEQYF. The whole variable domain, remainder taken from reference TRBV5-4 and TRBJ2-7, is ETGVTQSPTHLIKTRGQQVTLRCSSQSGHNTVSWYQQALGQGPQFIFQYYREEENGRGNFPPRFSGLQFPNYSSELNVNALELDDSALYLCASSPRTGRYSSYEQYFGPGTRLTVT.

The chain couples TRBV7-9 to TRBJ1-2; maybe TRBD1 (6 bases). Trimming took off 2 bases at V and 0 bases at J, with 10 bases between the two ends. The CDR3 has 15 amino acids. CDR1 and CDR2 (germline): SEHNR, FQNEAQ (reference sequence). CDR3 sequence reads: CASSLQGGANYGYTF. CDR3 bases: TGTGCCAGCAGCTTACAAGGGGGAGCTAACTATGGCTACACCTTC.

In its sample, this clone was seen a few times. CDR3 residues: CASSLKRTSGRAPGNEQFF. Written as DNA, the CDR3 is TGTGCCAGCAGCTTAAAAAGGACTAGCGGGAGGGCCCCGGGCAATGAGCAGTTCTTC. The chain is built from TRBV7-8 and TRBJ2-1, with 15 bases matching TRBD2. J gave up 6 bases and V 2 bases, and 11 bases lay outside the gene matches. The CDR3 length is 19 residues. Germline assignment: CDR1 SGHVS and CDR2 FQNEAQ.

With respect to this clone: Germline is not matched at one junction end, which may reflect a read error. The V call is TRBV20-1, the J call TRBJ1-2; D unclear. This CDR3 has 11 residues. Per the germline V gene, CDR1 is DFQATT and CDR2 is SNEGSKA (reference sequence). CDR3 in amino acids: CSARDSGSTNF. In DNA form, the CDR3 reads TGCAGTGCTAGAGATTCGGGATCAACCAACTTC.

The J gene is TRBJ2-7, the V gene TRBV11-2, with 8 bases fitting TRBD1. Germline V lookup: CDR1 SGHAT, CDR2 FQNNGV. With V trimmed by 4 bases and J by 5 bases, 10 bases remained unmatched. The CDR3 totals 15 residues. CDR3 sequence (DNA): TGTGCCAGCAGCTCCCGTGCAGGGGGCCAGGACGAGCAGTACTTC. The encoded protein is CASSSRAGGQDEQYF.

V and J are TRBV10-2 and TRBJ1-2; D is possibly TRBD1 (6 bases). Germline loops: CDR1 WSHSY, CDR2 SAAADI. Trimming pared 3 bases from V and 4 bases from J, leaving 15 bases between. The CDR3 covers 15 residues. This CDR3 reads CASSDTRGQAYGYTF. CDR3 nucleotide sequence: TGCGCCAGCAGTGATACCAGGGGCCAAGCCTATGGCTACACCTTC.

This sequence joins TRBV4-2 and TRBJ2-7; D is perhaps TRBD1 (6 bases). CDR3 size: 13 residues. Germline-derived CDR1 and CDR2 are LGHNA and YNFKEQ. V dropped 1 base and J dropped 6 bases, with 10 bases sitting between them. CDR3 sequence reads: CASSQGTGTEQYF. As DNA, the CDR3 is TGTGCCAGCAGCCAAGGAACAGGGACCGAGCAGTACTTC.

The chain has TRBV12-3 or TRBV12-4 and TRBJ2-1, with a possible D match to TRBD2 (5 bases). The CDR3 spans 13 residues. The V and J ends lost 10 bases and 0 bases respectively, with 10 bases between them. The CDR3 loop is CATSGSSYNEQFF. The CDR3 DNA follows: TGTGCCACCTCGGGATCCTCCTACAATGAGCAGTTCTTC.

This clone was seen more than once but under ten times. The chain has TRBV5-4 and TRBJ2-7; 8 nucleotides align to TRBD2. CDR1 is SGHNT and CDR2 is YYREEE in the germline V gene (reference sequence). The V and J ends lost 0 bases and 0 bases, in that order; junction bases with no gene match: 2. CDR3 length equals 15 residues. CDR3 in DNA: TGTGCCAGCAGCTTGGGGCGGGAGGCCTCCTACGAGCAGTACTTC. Its translation is CASSLGREASYEQYF.

The CDR3 nucleotides are TGTGCCAGCAGTCCCAGCGGGAAGGGCACAGATACGCAGTATTTT. Translated, it gives CASSPSGKGTDTQYF. The chain is built from TRBV6-6 and TRBJ2-3, with TRBD2 matching over 7 bases. There are 15 residues in the CDR3. Per germline, CDR1 MNHNY and CDR2 SVGAGI (reference sequence). The V gene end was trimmed by 5 bases and the J gene end by 1 base; junction bases not matched to a gene: 6.

The CDR3 DNA reads as TGTGCCAGCAGTTGGAGGACAGCCACTAACTATGGCTACACCTTC. Translating it yields CASSWRTATNYGYTF. The gene calls are TRBV28 and TRBJ1-2; D is perhaps TRBD1 (6 bases). There are 15 residues in the CDR3. Trimming stripped 4 bases from V and 0 bases from J, with 12 bases between. Germline CDR1 and CDR2: MDHEN and SYDVKM.

The chain carries TRBV20-1 and TRBJ1-2; the D is unclear. The CDR3 loop spans 8 amino acids. The V and J ends lost 6 bases and 14 bases respectively, with 10 bases between them. The germline gives CDR1 DFQATT, CDR2 SNEGSKA (reference sequence). The CDR3 here is CSAGPWTF. Here the CDR3 DNA reads TGCAGTGCCGGTCCATGGACCTTC.

This chain joins TRBV13 and TRBJ2-1; 7 nucleotides match TRBD2. Germline V lookup: CDR1 PRHDT, CDR2 FYEKMQ (reference sequence). This CDR3 is 15 amino acids long. Trimming cost V 1 base and J 6 bases; bases outside gene matches: 6. The DNA of the CDR3 is TGTGCCAGCAGCTTAGATCGGGGGGTCCGCAATGAGCAGTTCTTC. Protein product: CASSLDRGVRNEQFF.

The V gene is TRBV12-3 or TRBV12-4, the J gene TRBJ1-5, with D unclear. V shed 2 bases and J shed 4 bases, with 6 bases lying between them. This CDR3 spans 13 amino acids. The CDR3 reads CASSLTENQPQHF. DNA for the CDR3: TGTGCCAGCAGTTTAACAGAAAATCAGCCCCAGCATTTT.

The rearrangement uses TRBV25-1 and TRBJ1-1; 9 nucleotides match TRBD1. CDR1 is MGHDK, CDR2 SYGVNS, per germline. The CDR3 extends over 14 amino acids. V was clipped by 3 bases and J by 4 bases; unmatched bases: 3. The CDR3, as DNA: TGTGCCAGCAGTGATATGGGACAGGGCACTGAAGCTTTCTTT. It is translated as CASSDMGQGTEAFF.

The rearrangement joins TRBV7-3 to TRBJ2-3, with 7 positions matching TRBD2. V was clipped by 2 bases and J by 2 bases; unmatched bases: 1. The CDR3 runs to 14 residues. CDR1 is SGHTA, CDR2 FQGTGA, per germline. In DNA form, the CDR3 reads TGTGCCAGCAGCTTAGGGAGGGTCACAGATACGCAGTATTTT. Protein sequence: CASSLGRVTDTQYF.

The rearrangement uses TRBV27 and TRBJ2-3; 7 nucleotides line up with TRBD2. There are 14 residues in the CDR3. CDR1 MNHEY and CDR2 SMNVEV come from the germline V gene (reference sequence). The J segment lost 3 bases and the V segment lost 7 bases, leaving 7 bases of the junction unmatched. CDR3 amino acids: CASKRGSWTDTQYF. The CDR3 region has the DNA TGTGCCAGCAAGCGCGGGAGCTGGACAGATACGCAGTATTTT.